This record looks at one TCR beta chain sequence and its context. The specificity of this receptor is unknown. No base-level quality is on record; no much larger clone is a single base apart. The V and J ends are trimmed by 0 bases and 7 bases, leaving 13 bases between them. CDR1 and CDR2 (SGHRS, YFSETQ) derive from the germline V gene. The CDR3 goes from the cysteine to the phenylalanine over 14 residues. Kept here is only the CDR3 DNA, which spans 42 bases and is read in frame from base 1. The data originate from a study (TCRdb year 2016). The protocol used for the library was RT-PCR. Sequencing was performed on an Illumina MiSeq. The public sequencing data were trimmed at Q25 with fastp and processed into clonotypes with MiXCR by TCRdb, which kept only in-frame beta chains. When rows share a CDR3 protein, they turn into one entry using the most common DNA and genes. Recorded for this sample are about 680,000 distinct CDR3 sequences; approximately 15% of them occurred a single time. The ten biggest clones cover roughly 3.9% of the sample.

The chain links TRBV5-1 with TRBJ1-1, with TRBD1 tentatively as D gene (5 bases match). The receptor was isolated from a female donor in good health, serving as a healthy control. Sequencing was performed on memory CD4+ T cells from blood. DNA sequence: TGCGCCAGCAGCTTGGCCGGGGCTGGCGTTGAAGCTTTCTTT. It encodes CASSLAGAGVEAFF. Here the CDR3 is joined to the reference TRBV5-1 and TRBJ1-1 genes, and the full variable domain is: KAGVTQTPRYLIKTRGQQVTLSCSPISGHRSVSWYQQTPGQGLQFLFEYFSETQRNKGNFPGRFSGRQFSNSRSEMNVSTLELGDSALYLCASSLAGAGVEAFFGQGTRLTVV.